These T cell receptor beta chains were read from a single sample in a study of glioma-infiltrating T cells after dendritic cell vaccination. The method was immunoSEQ multiplex PCR; TCRdb's version includes in-frame clones alone and lacks a portion of them. The sample has 3,000 to 4,500 clones, approximately 94% seen once. The starting material was blood, obtained before dendritic cell vaccination. These receptors were collected from a human donor with glioblastoma. CDR3s include the opening cysteine and the closing phenylalanine or tryptophan. D genes are given only for firm matches. A clone size is listed for some rows: how often the clone was seen (once, few, many), or a class if it is expanded.

j_call,clone_size,d_call,v_call,cdr3_aa,cdr3_nt
TRBJ2-1,.,TRBD2,TRBV6-1,CASSVIAGGVLEQFF,TGTGCCAGCAGTGTCATAGCGGGAGGGGTCCTTGAGCAGTTCTTC
TRBJ2-5,once,TRBD1,TRBV7-7,CASSSTGLDETQYF,TGTGCTAGCAGCTCGACAGGGTTGGATGAGACCCAGTACTTC
TRBJ1-2,.,.,TRBV5-1,CASSLAGDYGYTF,TGCGCCAGCAGCTTGGCGGGGGACTATGGCTACACCTTC
TRBJ2-1,.,.,TRBV2,CASSENFYNEQFF,TGTGCCAGCAGTGAAAACTTTTACAATGAGCAGTTCTTC
TRBJ1-4,.,.,TRBV4-2,CASSQGRGNEKLFF,TGTGCCAGCAGCCAAGGCAGGGGTAATGAAAAACTGTTTTTT
TRBJ1-2,.,.,TRBV4-1,CASSPWTTRGNYGYTF,TGCGCCAGCAGCCCCTGGACCACCCGAGGGAACTATGGCTACACCTTC
TRBJ1-2,.,TRBD1,TRBV13,CASSQRGGGYTF,TGTGCCAGCAGCCAACGAGGGGGCGGCTACACCTTC
TRBJ2-3,.,TRBD2,TRBV4-2,CASSQGTLAGRTDTQYF,TGTGCCAGCAGCCAAGGTACACTAGCGGGACGCACAGATACGCAGTATTTT
TRBJ1-1,.,TRBD1,TRBV14,CASSQAKTGGAPNTEAFF,TGTGCCAGCAGCCAAGCTAAGACAGGGGGCGCCCCGAACACTGAAGCTTTCTTT
TRBJ2-1,few,TRBD2,TRBV19,CASSGSGSSYNEQFF,TGTGCCAGTAGCGGGAGCGGGAGCTCCTACAATGAGCAGTTCTTC
TRBJ2-7,.,.,TRBV5-1,CASSLEGVQYEQYF,TGCGCCAGCAGCTTGGAGGGGGTACAATACGAGCAGTACTTC
TRBJ1-1,.,.,TRBV20-1,CSAQGWTEAFF,TGCAGTGCCCAGGGATGGACTGAAGCTTTCTTT
TRBJ1-3,.,.,TRBV9,CASSASRPAGNTIYF,TGTGCCAGCAGCGCAAGCAGGCCCGCGGGAAACACCATATATTTT
TRBJ2-1,.,TRBD2,TRBV5-1,CASSLGTSRNNEQFF,TGCGCCAGCAGCTTAGGGACTAGCAGAAACAATGAGCAGTTCTTC
TRBJ2-6,.,.,TRBV4-2,CASSQRPFWEGGSGANVLTF,TGTGCCAGCAGCCAACGACCTTTTTGGGAAGGGGGCTCTGGGGCCAACGTCCTGACTTTC
TRBJ1-2,.,TRBD1,TRBV11-2,CASSYGQGYGYTF,TGTGCCAGCAGCTATGGACAGGGCTATGGCTACACCTTC
TRBJ2-7,.,.,TRBV7-9,CASSLATPGRGYEQYF,TGTGCCAGCAGCTTAGCCACCCCGGGGAGAGGGTACGAGCAGTACTTC
TRBJ2-7,.,TRBD2,TRBV5-4,CASSLGGREGGEQYF,TGTGCCAGCAGCTTGGGTGGGCGGGAGGGGGGCGAGCAGTACTTC
TRBJ2-7,.,.,TRBV9,CASSPQSGTPYEQYF,TGTGCCAGCAGCCCACAGTCTGGCACCCCCTACGAGCAGTACTTC
TRBJ2-3,.,TRBD2,TRBV6-1,CASSALAGVSDTQYF,TGTGCCAGCAGTGCATTAGCGGGGGTGTCAGATACGCAGTATTTT
TRBJ1-5,.,.,TRBV6-5,CARRGGRCHQPQHF,TGTGCCAGGCGGGGAGGGAGGTGCCATCAGCCCCAGCATTTT